In this sample, the clone carrying this T cell receptor (beta chain) turned up once. No antigen is known for it. This specimen belongs to a study of shared clonotypes between healthy human individuals. The length of the CDR3 is 14 residues. CDR1 is SQVTM and CDR2 is ANQGSEA in the germline V gene. The ends lost 8 bases at V and 12 bases at J; junction bases unmatched: 17. Template amounts of about 290 ng DNA, tens of thousands of T cell genomes, were employed in unsorted PBMC replicate PCRs. Per the authors' pipeline: ImmunoSEQ output held junction-only sequences without quality scores, so filtering differed. Clones were sequenced by immunoSEQ multiplex PCR, and TCRdb holds only the in-frame ones, with some missing. V and J calls plus clone size are reproduced from that table; the DNA served to infer D and trimming. Of some 470,000 clones in the sample, 60% to 85% are singletons; the top ten hold approximately 12%.

Broader study findings: Sharing of clonotypes among donors was expected to vary with sequencing depth. Apart from blood, nothing was sampled; tissue repertoires likely differ.

The chain recombines TRBV29-1 with TRBJ2-1; 9 nucleotides match TRBD2. What was sequenced was PBMCs. The receptor was derived from a woman in her thirties or forties in good health. Some clones in this sample may be carry-over from other donors' samples. This CDR3 is CSISVGLAGPGQFF. The DNA of the CDR3 is TGCAGCATCTCGGTCGGGCTAGCGGGGCCGGGGCAGTTCTTC.